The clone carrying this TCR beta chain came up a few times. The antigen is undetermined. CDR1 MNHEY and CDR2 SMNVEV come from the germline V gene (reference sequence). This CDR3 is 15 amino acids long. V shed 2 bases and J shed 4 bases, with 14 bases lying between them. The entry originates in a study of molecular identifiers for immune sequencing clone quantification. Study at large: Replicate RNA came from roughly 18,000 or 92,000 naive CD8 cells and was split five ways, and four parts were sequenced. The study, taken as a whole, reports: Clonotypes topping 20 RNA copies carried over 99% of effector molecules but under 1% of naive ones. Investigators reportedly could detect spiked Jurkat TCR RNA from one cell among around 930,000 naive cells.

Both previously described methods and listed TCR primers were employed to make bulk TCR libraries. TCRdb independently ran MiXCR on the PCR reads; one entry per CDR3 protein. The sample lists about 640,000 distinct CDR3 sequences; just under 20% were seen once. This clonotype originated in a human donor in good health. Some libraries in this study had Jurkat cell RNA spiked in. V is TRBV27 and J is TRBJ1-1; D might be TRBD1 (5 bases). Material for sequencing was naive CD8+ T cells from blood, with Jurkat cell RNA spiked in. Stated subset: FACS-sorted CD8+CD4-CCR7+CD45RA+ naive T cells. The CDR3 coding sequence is TGTGCCAGCAGTTTAAGTGGTTCAGGGCTCACTGAAGCTTTCTTT. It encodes CASSLSGSGLTEAFF.